The 21 T cell receptor beta chains in this list originate from one sample, sequenced in a study of regulatory T cells in long-lasting Graves disease. Arm-PCR of CDR3 regions and iRepertoire HTBI primers were the basis on which TCR beta libraries were built. TCRdb reprocessed the multiplex PCR reads with MiXCR, giving one entry per CDR3 protein. The sample includes 350,000 to 400,000 distinct CDR3 sequences, 15% to 18% of them seen just once. Documented time point: newly diagnosed GD, antithyroid drugs for less than 3 months. RNA isolated from PBMCs was used to make the TCR library. The sample consisted of peripheral blood mononuclear cells (PBMCs), taken at new diagnosis, from a patient treated with antithyroid drugs. The source of these receptors is a female donor with Graves disease.

V gene TRBV6-1 combines with J gene TRBJ1-2; D unresolved. The CDR3 totals 9 residues. Trimming pared 10 bases from V and 4 bases from J, leaving 4 bases between. CDR1 and CDR2 (germline): MNHNS, SASEGT. The CDR3 DNA reads as TGTGCCACCCTCTATGGCTACACCTTC. It yields the protein CATLYGYTF.

This clonotype was counted a single time. The rearrangement links TRBV2 to TRBJ2-7; 16 bases fit TRBD2. The V gene's germline CDR1 is SNHLY and CDR2 FYNNEI. CDR3 length equals 17 residues. With 6 bases clipped from V and 2 bases from J, the junction kept 7 bases outside the gene matches. As DNA, the CDR3 is TGTGCCAGCAGCGCGGGACTAGCGGGAGGGATCCCCTACGAGCAGTACTTC. Translating it yields CASSAGLAGGIPYEQYF.

This clonotype was picked up many times. The chain joins TRBV7-8 to TRBJ2-6; D uncertain. The germline V and J ends were trimmed by 1 base and 0 bases, with 13 bases remaining between them. This CDR3 has 18 amino acids. CDR1 and CDR2 from the germline V gene are SGHVS and FQNEAQ. CDR3 region: CASSLVGLDFSGANVLTF. Here the CDR3 DNA reads TGTGCCAGCAGCTTAGTAGGTCTGGATTTCTCTGGGGCCAACGTCCTGACTTTC.

This clonotype was counted at least ten times. V usage is TRBV12-3 or TRBV12-4 and J usage is TRBJ2-5; 12 bases fit TRBD2. With 1 base clipped from V and 2 bases from J, the junction kept 8 bases outside the gene matches. The CDR3 length is 18 residues. CDR3 sequence (DNA): TGTGCCAGCAGTTTAGACGCGTGGACTAGCGGGAATCAAGAGACCCAGTACTTC. As protein: CASSLDAWTSGNQETQYF.

V is TRBV2 and J is TRBJ1-1; no clear D. V lost 6 bases and J 6 bases, leaving 11 bases between the germline ends. This CDR3 region has 12 residues. From germline, CDR1 is SNHLY and CDR2 FYNNEI. The CDR3 spells CASSASGPEAFF. Written as DNA, the CDR3 is TGTGCCAGCAGCGCAAGCGGTCCTGAAGCTTTCTTT.

Ten or more counts support this clonotype. The rearrangement links TRBV28 to TRBJ2-3, with D unclear. V lost 7 bases, J lost 0 bases, and 8 bases lay in between. This CDR3 has 13 residues. Per germline, CDR1 MDHEN and CDR2 SYDVKM. CDR3 region: CASMSSSTDTQYF. CDR3 coding DNA: TGTGCCAGCATGTCTTCCAGCACAGATACGCAGTATTTT.

This clonotype was observed a handful of times. This sequence joins TRBV12-3 or TRBV12-4 and TRBJ2-3, with D perhaps matching TRBD2 (5 bases). V gave up 3 bases and J gave up 0 bases, with 7 bases separating them. This CDR3 has 14 amino acids. This chain's CDR3 is CASSLLASTDTQYF. CDR3 in DNA: TGTGCCAGCAGTTTGTTAGCGAGCACAGATACGCAGTATTTT.

In its sample, this clonotype was seen many times. A junction end diverges from the germline sequence, so it may reflect a read error. This chain joins TRBV12-3 or TRBV12-4 and TRBJ2-3; D possibly corresponds to TRBD1 (6 bases). This CDR3 has 15 residues. CDR3 sequence reads: CASSEITGSTDTQYF. The CDR3 nucleotides read TGCGCCAGCAGTGAGATCACAGGGTCCACAGATACGCAGTATTTT.

The sample holds many counts of this clonotype. The genes are TRBV12-3 or TRBV12-4 and TRBJ1-6; no clear D. Deletions cut 3 bases from V and 6 bases from J, with 3 bases between. The CDR3 runs 12 residues. This CDR3 is CASSFLNSPLHF. DNA for the CDR3: TGTGCCAGCAGTTTTCTTAATTCACCCCTCCACTTT.

The chain recombines TRBV11-2 with TRBJ1-2, with 7 bases matching TRBD1. The junction had 18 bases not matched to a gene; V was cut back by 4 bases and J by 4 bases. Per germline, CDR1 SGHAT and CDR2 FQNNGV. This CDR3 comprises 18 residues. The CDR3 DNA is TGTGCCAGCAGCTCATCTACCCTGCTCCAGGACAGGAGCTATGGCTACACCTTC. It encodes CASSSSTLLQDRSYGYTF.

This clonotype came up many times. The CDR3 is CASSLSISWVTYSGSNTEAFF. CDR3 DNA: TGTGCCAGCAGTTTATCGATTTCTTGGGTGACCTACAGTGGATCGAACACTGAAGCTTTCTTT. The V and J genes are TRBV27 and TRBJ1-1; D is uncertain. The CDR3 covers 21 residues. Trimming shortened V by 0 bases and J by 1 base, and 27 bases separated the two germline ends. Germline CDR1 MNHEY, CDR2 SMNVEV (reference sequence).

This clonotype was counted once. The CDR3 sequence is CASSYNRGLHYGYTF. The CDR3, as DNA: TGTGCCAGCAGTTACAACAGGGGGCTGCACTATGGCTACACCTTC. The rearrangement uses TRBV6-5 and TRBJ1-2; 9 bases are shared with TRBD1. After removal of 2 bases from V and 3 bases from J, the junction contained 4 bases not matched to a gene. CDR3 length: 15 amino acids. Germline assignment: CDR1 MNHEY and CDR2 SVGAGI.

The V call is TRBV9, the J call TRBJ2-2, with 7 bases that match TRBD1. Germline V gene data show CDR1 as SGDLS and CDR2 as YYNGEE. CDR3 length: 17 residues. Trimming removed 0 bases from V and 4 bases from J; junction bases left unmatched: 9. CDR3 bases: TGTGCCAGCAGCGTAGGGGGTCGGGGACAGAGCACCGGGGAGCTGTTTTTT. It specifies CASSVGGRGQSTGELFF. Combining the CDR3 with reference TRBV9 and TRBJ2-2 gives the whole variable domain DSGVTQTPKHLITATGQRVTLRCSPRSGDLSVYWYQQSLDQGLQFLIQYYNGEERAKGNILERFSAQQFPDLHSELNLSSLELGDSALYFCASSVGGRGQSTGELFFGEGSRLTVL.

This clonotype has ten or more counts. The chain employs TRBV27 and TRBJ2-7; 10 bases are shared with TRBD2. Losses at the gene ends were 5 bases for V and 2 bases for J; bases not matched to a gene: 9. The CDR3 is 16 residues long. CDR1 and CDR2 from the germline V gene are MNHEY and SMNVEV (reference sequence). The CDR3 region has the DNA TGTGCCAGCAGTCCCCTAACTAGCGGGAAAGCCTACGAGCAGTACTTC. Its translation: CASSPLTSGKAYEQYF.

This clonotype came up many times. The chain carries TRBV3-1 and TRBJ1-2, with 8 nucleotides matching TRBD1. J lost 8 bases, V lost 4 bases, and 12 bases had no gene match. The CDR3 loop spans 15 amino acids. Germline V gene lookup returns CDR1 LGHDT and CDR2 YNNKEL (reference sequence). CDR3 bases: TGTGCCAGCAGCCCGACAGGGGCGAACACTCACGGCTACACCTTC. It translates to CASSPTGANTHGYTF.

The chain recombines TRBV25-1 with TRBJ1-6; D is ambiguous. The CDR3 is made up of 13 amino acids. Trimming stripped 2 bases from V and 7 bases from J, with 6 bases between. Germline loops: CDR1 MGHDK, CDR2 SYGVNS. As DNA, the CDR3 is TGTGCCAGCAGTGAAAGGGCGAATTCACCCCTCCACTTT. This gives the protein CASSERANSPLHF.

This clonotype has at least ten counts. The genes are TRBV27 and TRBJ2-4, with D unclear. Trimming shortened V by 4 bases and J by 8 bases, and 15 bases separated the two germline ends. The CDR3 runs 14 residues. In germline, CDR1 is MNHEY, CDR2 SMNVEV (reference sequence). The CDR3 DNA reads as TGTGCCAGCAGTTCACGACAAGCCATAGACATTCAGTACTTC. It translates to CASSSRQAIDIQYF.

This clonotype was found many times. This chain joins TRBV5-1 and TRBJ2-1; D not resolved. CDR1 and CDR2 (germline): SGHRS, YFSETQ. The CDR3 totals 14 residues. Trimming removed 0 bases at V and 9 bases at J, with 13 bases between. CDR3 sequence (DNA): TGCGCCAGCAGCTTGGATAGTGTCCCCCCTGAGCAGTTCTTC. This gives the protein CASSLDSVPPEQFF.

This clonotype was counted many times. The chain recombines TRBV2 with TRBJ2-7, with TRBD2 matching over 8 bases. This CDR3 is 13 amino acids long. CDR1 and CDR2 (germline): SNHLY, FYNNEI. Trimming at V came to 7 bases and at J to 7 bases, leaving 9 bases not matched to a gene. CDR3 bases: TGTGCCAGCACCGAGCGGGAGTTTGTGGAGCAGTACTTC. Translating gives CASTEREFVEQYF. The full variable domain, its missing parts supplied by reference TRBV2 and TRBJ2-7, is EPEVTQTPSHQVTQMGQEVILRCVPISNHLYFYWYRQILGQKVEFLVSFYNNEISEKSEIFDDQFSVERPDGSNFTLKIRSTKLEDSAMYFCASTEREFVEQYFGPGTRLTVT.

The chain joins TRBV5-6 to TRBJ1-1; 11 bases are shared with TRBD1. The germline V gene has CDR1 SGHDT and CDR2 YYEEEE. V lost 6 bases, J lost 4 bases, and 8 bases stayed unmatched. The CDR3 runs to 15 residues. CDR3 DNA sequence: TGTGCCAGCAACAGAAGGACAGGGGGCCTCACTGAAGCTTTCTTT. As protein: CASNRRTGGLTEAFF.

The genes are TRBV28 and TRBJ2-1; 8 bases are a match to TRBD2. V gave up 7 bases and J gave up 6 bases; unmatched junction bases: 14. CDR1 MDHEN and CDR2 SYDVKM come from the germline V gene. The CDR3 has 16 amino acids. CDR3 residues: CASTLAGGGSSNEQFF. The CDR3 bases are TGTGCCAGCACCCTCGCGGGGGGCGGGAGTAGCAATGAGCAGTTCTTC.